This note documents a single T cell receptor beta chain sequence. The data were produced by immunoSEQ multiplex PCR, yet TCRdb's version contains in-frame clones alone and is incomplete. The table has 60,000 to 85,000 clones, over 85% seen once. This sample stems from a study of OX40 agonist ivuxolimab in advanced cancers. If patients had autoimmune disease history or systemic immunosuppression, they were excluded. The CDR3 totals 14 residues. Germline V CDR1 and CDR2: SGHNT, YYREEE (reference sequence). Trimming took off 4 bases at V and 7 bases at J, with 14 bases between the two ends. This chain links TRBV5-4 with TRBJ2-2, with D uncertain. This material consisted of CD4+ or CD8+ T cells sorted from blood, taken in a trial of the OX40 agonist ivuxolimab. The TCR comes from an adult with an advanced solid tumor such as melanoma, head and neck, liver or kidney cancer. CDR3: CASSRIPRGGELFF. For the CDR3, the DNA is TGTGCCAGCAGCCGTATACCACGAGGCGGGGAGCTGTTTTTT.